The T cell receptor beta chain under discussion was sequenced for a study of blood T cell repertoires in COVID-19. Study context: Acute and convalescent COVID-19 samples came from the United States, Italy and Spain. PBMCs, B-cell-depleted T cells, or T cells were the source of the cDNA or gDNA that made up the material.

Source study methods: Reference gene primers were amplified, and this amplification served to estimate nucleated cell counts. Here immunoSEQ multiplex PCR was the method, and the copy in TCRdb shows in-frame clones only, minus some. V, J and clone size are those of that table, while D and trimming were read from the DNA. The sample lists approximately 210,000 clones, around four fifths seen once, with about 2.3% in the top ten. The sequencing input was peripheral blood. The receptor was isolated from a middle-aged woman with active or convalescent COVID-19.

Here the CDR3 DNA reads TGTGCCAGCAGTTCAGGGGGAAACACCATATATTTT. It encodes CASSSGGNTIYF. This rearrangement joins TRBV2 to TRBJ1-3; TRBD1 is a possible D gene (5 bases). The CDR3 contains 12 residues. Germline V gives CDR1 SNHLY, CDR2 FYNNEI. The ends were cut back, 5 bases at V and 4 bases at J, with 6 bases in the middle.